Listed here are 17 T cell receptor beta chains from one sample, sequenced in a study of beta chain features in type 1 diabetes. The study reverse transcribed the entire isolated RNA, so it sequenced expressed TCRB transcripts. Clones were sequenced by immunoSEQ multiplex PCR, and TCRdb holds only the in-frame ones, with some missing. The table has some 150,000 clones, approximately 10% seen once. The sample consisted of central memory CD4+ T cells from blood. Receptor source: a man aged 18 to 35 in good health.

The CDR3 region has the DNA TGTGCCACCCTGGAGGGGGCTAATACCTACGAGCAGTACTTC. Protein: CATLEGANTYEQYF. The V and J genes are TRBV25-1 and TRBJ2-7; TRBD1 might be the D (7 bases). Germline loops: CDR1 MGHDK, CDR2 SYGVNS. CDR3 length: 14 residues. V was trimmed by 10 bases and J by 2 bases, leaving 18 bases between them.

The V and J genes are TRBV7-3 and TRBJ1-2, with D hard to call. The CDR3 runs 13 residues. Germline CDR1 is SGHTA and CDR2 is FQGTGA. V was trimmed by 0 bases and J by 3 bases, leaving 5 bases between them. In DNA, the CDR3 is TGTGCCAGCAGCTTAACAGAGGACTATGGCTACACCTTC. This encodes CASSLTEDYGYTF.

This clone was observed a handful of times. The chain joins TRBV18 to TRBJ2-5; 7 bases are a match to TRBD1. The CDR3 extends over 13 amino acids. Looked up from germline, CDR1 is KGHSH and CDR2 is LQKENI. The V gene end was trimmed by 3 bases and the J gene end by 5 bases; junction bases not matched to a gene: 3. In DNA, the CDR3 is TGTGCCAGCTCACCGGACAGGCGGGAGACCCAGTACTTC. Its translation: CASSPDRRETQYF.

This chain links TRBV18 with TRBJ2-1; 9 bases are a match to TRBD2. From germline, CDR1 is KGHSH and CDR2 LQKENI. V was pared by 6 bases and J by 6 bases, with 9 bases of the junction left unmatched. The CDR3 consists of 15 residues. The CDR3 reads CASSPAGGGGNEQFF. The CDR3 coding sequence is TGTGCCAGCTCTCCAGCGGGAGGCGGCGGCAATGAGCAGTTCTTC.

This clone was seen a few times. This chain joins TRBV18 and TRBJ2-3; 10 nucleotides align to TRBD1. V lost 5 bases to trimming and J lost 1 base; unmatched junction nucleotides: 3. The CDR3 covers 15 residues. CDR1 and CDR2 from the germline V gene are KGHSH and LQKENI. CDR3 protein: CASSWDRGGTDTQYF. CDR3 coding DNA: TGTGCCAGCTCATGGGACAGGGGCGGCACAGATACGCAGTATTTT.

There are many counts of this clone. The gene calls are TRBV2 and TRBJ2-3, with TRBD2 matching over 14 bases. Trimming at V came to 6 bases and at J to 6 bases, leaving 8 bases not matched to a gene. Germline loops: CDR1 SNHLY, CDR2 FYNNEI. The CDR3 is 16 amino acids. The CDR3 protein is CASSYLGLAGADTQYF. As DNA, the CDR3 is TGTGCCAGCAGCTACCTGGGACTAGCGGGAGCGGATACGCAGTATTTT.

This clone was seen only a few times. This chain uses TRBV14 with TRBJ1-1; D not certain. The CDR3 has 14 residues. Germline CDR1 reads SGHDN; CDR2 reads FVKESK. V lost 1 base and J lost 2, with 8 bases in between. CDR3 loop: CASSQAMANTEAFF. The DNA for the CDR3 is TGTGCCAGCAGCCAAGCAATGGCCAACACTGAAGCTTTCTTT.

The V call is TRBV6-1, the J call TRBJ1-3, with D hard to call. The germline V gene has CDR1 MNHNS and CDR2 SASEGT. CDR3 length: 15 amino acids. The germline V and J ends were trimmed by 4 bases and 0 bases, with 10 bases remaining between them. The CDR3 DNA reads TGTGCCAGCAGTGGCTTGGGGATCTCTGGAAACACCATATATTTT. It specifies CASSGLGISGNTIYF.

This clone was observed a handful of times. The chain has TRBV10-3 and TRBJ2-5; D is perhaps TRBD2 (7 bases). Trimming pared 4 bases from V and 2 bases from J, leaving 14 bases between. The CDR3 is 15 residues long. The V gene's germline CDR1 is ENHRY and CDR2 SYGVKD. The DNA for the CDR3 is TGTGCCATCAGTGCCCACGGGGGGCTTCAAGAGACCCAGTACTTC. It yields the protein CAISAHGGLQETQYF.

This clone was found a few times. The V gene is TRBV29-1, the J gene TRBJ1-1; D is undetermined. The germline CDR1 and CDR2 sequences are SQVTM and ANQGSEA. Trimming cost V 5 bases and J 5 bases, with 9 bases left between them. The CDR3 extends over 11 amino acids. The CDR3 here is CSVPGITEAFF. The CDR3 coding sequence is TGCAGCGTTCCAGGAATAACTGAAGCTTTCTTT.

This rearrangement joins TRBV5-6 to TRBJ2-1; D gene unclear. CDR1 is SGHDT and CDR2 is YYEEEE in the germline V gene. V shed 2 bases and J shed 5 bases, with 8 bases lying between them. The CDR3 runs 13 residues. DNA of the CDR3: TGTGCCAGCAGCTTCGGGTTTGACAATGAGCAGTTCTTC. Its translation: CASSFGFDNEQFF.

The rearrangement links TRBV29-1 to TRBJ1-2; D not certain. Trimming took 6 bases from V and 4 from J, leaving 15 bases between them. The CDR3 is 13 amino acids. Germline V lookup: CDR1 SQVTM, CDR2 ANQGSEA. The CDR3 here is CSVHKSTGYGYTF. The CDR3 DNA is TGCAGCGTGCACAAAAGCACCGGCTATGGCTACACCTTC. The full variable domain, in which reference TRBV29-1 and TRBJ1-2 provide the parts outside the CDR3, is SAVISQKPSRDICQRGTSLTIQCQVDSQVTMMFWYRQQPGQSLTLIATANQGSEATYESGFVIDKFPISRPNLTFSTLTVSNMSPEDSSIYLCSVHKSTGYGYTFGSGTRLTVV.

Only a few counts were recorded for this clone. The DNA for the CDR3 is TGTGCCAGCAGCCCCCACCCTTTGGGCGGCAATGAGCAGTTCTTC. Translated, it gives CASSPHPLGGNEQFF. The chain uses TRBV7-2 and TRBJ2-1; the D is unclear. V lost 5 bases, J lost 6 bases, and 17 bases lay in between. The CDR3 sequence is 15 residues long. The germline V gene encodes CDR1 SGHTA and CDR2 FQGNSA.

CDR3 nucleotide sequence: TGTGCCAGCAGCTTAGTGGGGGTGGTCGGGTCAGCCAAAAATAACATTCAGTACTTC. It translates to CASSLVGVVGSAKNNIQYF. The chain combines TRBV7-2 with TRBJ2-4; D may match TRBD1 or TRBD2 (5 bases each). The germline V and J ends were trimmed by 1 base and 7 bases, with 26 bases remaining between them. The CDR3 consists of 19 residues. Germline values: CDR1 SGHTA, CDR2 FQGNSA.

Only a few counts were recorded for this clone. The chain links TRBV9 to TRBJ1-2; no reliable D call. The CDR3 has 14 amino acids. Germline CDR1 SGDLS, CDR2 YYNGEE. With 0 bases removed from V and 4 bases from J, the gap between germline ends came to 10 bases. Written as DNA, the CDR3 is TGTGCCAGCAGCGTAGGAACGCAACCCTATGGCTACACCTTC. It specifies CASSVGTQPYGYTF.

V and J are TRBV15 and TRBJ1-2; unclear D gene. CDR1 is LNHNV and CDR2 is YYDKDF in the germline V gene (reference sequence). Trimming took 0 bases from V and 3 from J, leaving 2 bases between them. CDR3 length: 12 amino acids. Here the CDR3 reads CATSRDDYGYTF. In nucleotides, the CDR3 is TGTGCCACCAGCAGAGACGACTATGGCTACACCTTC.

In the case of this clone: Other nucleotide sequences from this sample produce the same CDR3. The chain is built from TRBV20-1 and TRBJ2-7, with D hard to call. Germline loops: CDR1 DFQATT, CDR2 SNEGSKA (reference sequence). V dropped 5 bases and J dropped 1 base, with 0 bases sitting between them. This CDR3 is built from 9 residues. The CDR3 DNA follows: TGCAGTGCTTCCTACGAGCAGTACTTC. It is translated as CSASYEQYF.